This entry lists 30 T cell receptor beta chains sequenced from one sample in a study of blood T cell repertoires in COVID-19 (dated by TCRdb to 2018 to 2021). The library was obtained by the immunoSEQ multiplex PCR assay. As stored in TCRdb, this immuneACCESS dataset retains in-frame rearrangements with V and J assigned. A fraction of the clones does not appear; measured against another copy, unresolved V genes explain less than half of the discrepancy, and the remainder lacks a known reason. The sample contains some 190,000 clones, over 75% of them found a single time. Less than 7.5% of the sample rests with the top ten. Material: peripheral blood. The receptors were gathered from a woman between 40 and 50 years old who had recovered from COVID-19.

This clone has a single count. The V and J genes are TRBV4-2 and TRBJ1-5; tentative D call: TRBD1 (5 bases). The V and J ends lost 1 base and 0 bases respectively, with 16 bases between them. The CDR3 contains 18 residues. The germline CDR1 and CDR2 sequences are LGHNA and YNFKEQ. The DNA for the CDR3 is TGTGCCAGCAGCCAAGTCGGAAGGGGCGGGGGTAGCAATCAGCCCCAGCATTTT. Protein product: CASSQVGRGGGSNQPQHF.

DNA of the CDR3: TGCAGTGCGAGTGCAGGGGGTGATAGCAATCAGCCCCAGCATTTT. It specifies CSASAGGDSNQPQHF. The chain combines TRBV20-1 with TRBJ1-5, with 7 positions matching TRBD1. There are 15 residues in the CDR3. The V segment lost 6 bases and the J segment 0 bases; nucleotides outside the gene matches: 8. The germline CDR1 and CDR2 sequences are DFQATT and SNEGSKA (reference sequence).

For the CDR3, the DNA is TGCGCCAGCAGCTTGGGTAGAATCCCAACTAATGAAAAACTGTTTTTT. Protein sequence: CASSLGRIPTNEKLFF. The chain carries TRBV5-1 and TRBJ1-4; D gene ambiguous. V was shortened by 0 bases and J by 0 bases, with 9 bases between the two germline ends. The germline V gene has CDR1 SGHRS and CDR2 YFSETQ. There are 16 residues in the CDR3.

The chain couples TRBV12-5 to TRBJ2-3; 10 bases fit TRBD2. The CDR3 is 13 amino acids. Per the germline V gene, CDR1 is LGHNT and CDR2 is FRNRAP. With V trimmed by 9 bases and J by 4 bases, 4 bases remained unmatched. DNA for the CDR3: TGTGCTAGCCAAGCGGGAGGGCCAGATACGCAGTATTTT. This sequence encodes CASQAGGPDTQYF.

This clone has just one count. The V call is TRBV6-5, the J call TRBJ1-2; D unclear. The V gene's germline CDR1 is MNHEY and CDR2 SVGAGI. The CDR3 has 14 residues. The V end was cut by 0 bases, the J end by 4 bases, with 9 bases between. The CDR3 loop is CASSYSGNSYGYTF. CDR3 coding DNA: TGTGCCAGCAGTTACTCCGGGAATTCCTATGGCTACACCTTC.

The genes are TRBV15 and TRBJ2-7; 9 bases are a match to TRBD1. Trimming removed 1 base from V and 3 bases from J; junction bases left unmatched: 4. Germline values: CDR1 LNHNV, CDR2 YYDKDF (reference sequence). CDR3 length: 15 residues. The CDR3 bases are TGTGCCACCAGCAGAGGGACAGGGGAGGGCTACGAGCAGTACTTC. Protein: CATSRGTGEGYEQYF.

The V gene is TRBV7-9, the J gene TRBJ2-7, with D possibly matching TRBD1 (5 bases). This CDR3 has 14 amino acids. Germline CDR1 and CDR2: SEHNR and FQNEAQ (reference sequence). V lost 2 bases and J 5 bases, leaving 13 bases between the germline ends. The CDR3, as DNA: TGTGCCAGCAGCTTACAGGGTTTGGGCGACGAGCAGTACTTC. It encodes CASSLQGLGDEQYF.

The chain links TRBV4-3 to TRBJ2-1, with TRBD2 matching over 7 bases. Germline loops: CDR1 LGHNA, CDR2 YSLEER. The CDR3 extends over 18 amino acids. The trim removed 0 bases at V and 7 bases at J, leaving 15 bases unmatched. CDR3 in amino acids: CASSQDLEGREGRNEQFF. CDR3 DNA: TGCGCCAGCAGCCAAGATCTTGAAGGGAGGGAGGGCAGGAATGAGCAGTTCTTC.

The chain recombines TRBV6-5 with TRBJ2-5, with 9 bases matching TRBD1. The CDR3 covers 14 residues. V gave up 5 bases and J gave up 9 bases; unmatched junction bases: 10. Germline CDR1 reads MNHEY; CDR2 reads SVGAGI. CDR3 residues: CASSRPGTGQAQYF. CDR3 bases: TGTGCCAGCAGTCGACCCGGGACAGGGCAAGCCCAGTACTTC.

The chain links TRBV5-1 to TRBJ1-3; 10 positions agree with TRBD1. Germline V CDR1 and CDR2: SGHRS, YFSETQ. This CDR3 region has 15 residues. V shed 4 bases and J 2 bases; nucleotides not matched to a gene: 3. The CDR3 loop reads CASSLGQGAGNTIYF. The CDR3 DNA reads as TGCGCCAGCAGCCTAGGACAGGGGGCTGGAAACACCATATATTTT.

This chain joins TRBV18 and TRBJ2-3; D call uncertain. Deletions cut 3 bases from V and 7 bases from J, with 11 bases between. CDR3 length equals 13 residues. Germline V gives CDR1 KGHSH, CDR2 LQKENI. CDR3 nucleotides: TGTGCCAGCTCACCCATGACTCTCCATACGCAGTATTTT. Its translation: CASSPMTLHTQYF. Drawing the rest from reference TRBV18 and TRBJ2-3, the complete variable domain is NAGVMQNPRHLVRRRGQEARLRCSPMKGHSHVYWYRQLPEEGLKFMVYLQKENIIDESGMPKERFSAEFPKEGPSILRIQQVVRGDSAAYFCASSPMTLHTQYFGPGTRLTVL.

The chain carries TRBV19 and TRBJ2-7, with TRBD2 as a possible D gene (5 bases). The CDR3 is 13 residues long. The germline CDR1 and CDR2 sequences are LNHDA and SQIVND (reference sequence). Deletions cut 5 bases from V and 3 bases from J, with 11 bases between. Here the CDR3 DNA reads TGTGCCAGTAGTCTGGACTCCCTCTACGAGCAGTACTTC. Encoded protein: CASSLDSLYEQYF.

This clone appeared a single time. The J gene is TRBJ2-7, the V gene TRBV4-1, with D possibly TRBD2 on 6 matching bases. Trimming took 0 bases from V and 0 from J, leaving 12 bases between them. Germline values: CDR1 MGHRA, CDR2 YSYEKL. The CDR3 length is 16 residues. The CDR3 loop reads CASSQEVAGLSYEQYF. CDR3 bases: TGCGCCAGCAGCCAAGAAGTGGCGGGGCTCTCCTACGAGCAGTACTTC.

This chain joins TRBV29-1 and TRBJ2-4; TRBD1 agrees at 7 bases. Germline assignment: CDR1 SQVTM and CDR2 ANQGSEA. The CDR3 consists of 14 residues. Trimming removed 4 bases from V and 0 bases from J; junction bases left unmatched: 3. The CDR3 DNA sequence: TGCAGCGTTGTAGGGGGCTTAGCCAAAAACATTCAGTACTTC. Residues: CSVVGGLAKNIQYF.

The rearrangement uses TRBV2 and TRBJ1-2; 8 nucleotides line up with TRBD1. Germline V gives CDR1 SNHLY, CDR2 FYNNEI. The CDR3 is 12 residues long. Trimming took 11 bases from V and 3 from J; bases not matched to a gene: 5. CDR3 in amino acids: CAGAGGHYGYTF. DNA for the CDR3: TGTGCCGGGGCAGGGGGCCACTATGGCTACACCTTC.

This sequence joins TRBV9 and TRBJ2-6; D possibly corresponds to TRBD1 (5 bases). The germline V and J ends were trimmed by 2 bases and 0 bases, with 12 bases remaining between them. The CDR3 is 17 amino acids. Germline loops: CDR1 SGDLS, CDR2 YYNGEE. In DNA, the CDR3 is TGTGCCAGCAGCGTGGACACCAGTAGCTCTGGGGCCAACGTCCTGACTTTC. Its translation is CASSVDTSSSGANVLTF.

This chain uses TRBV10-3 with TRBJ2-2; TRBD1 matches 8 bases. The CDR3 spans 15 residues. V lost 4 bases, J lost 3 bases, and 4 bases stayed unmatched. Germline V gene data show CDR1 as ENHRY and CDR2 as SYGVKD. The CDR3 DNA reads TGTGCCATCAGTGGCGGGACAGGTTACACCGGGGAGCTGTTTTTT. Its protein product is CAISGGTGYTGELFF.

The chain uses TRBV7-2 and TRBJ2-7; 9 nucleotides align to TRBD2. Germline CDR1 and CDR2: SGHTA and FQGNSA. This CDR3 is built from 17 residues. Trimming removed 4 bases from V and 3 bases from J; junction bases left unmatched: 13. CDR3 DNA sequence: TGTGCCAGCAGCTACCGTAGCGGGAGCTTGACGAACTACGAGCAGTACTTC. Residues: CASSYRSGSLTNYEQYF.

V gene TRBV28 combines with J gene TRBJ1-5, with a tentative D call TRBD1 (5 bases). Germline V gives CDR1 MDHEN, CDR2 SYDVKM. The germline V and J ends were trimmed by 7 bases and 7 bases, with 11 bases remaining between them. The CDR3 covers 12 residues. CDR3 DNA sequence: TGTGCCAGCACAGGGATGAAGCAGCCCCAGCATTTT. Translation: CASTGMKQPQHF. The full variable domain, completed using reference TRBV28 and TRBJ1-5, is DVKVTQSSRYLVKRTGEKVFLECVQDMDHENMFWYRQDPGLGLRLIYFSYDVKMKEKGDIPEGYSVSREKKERFSLILESASTNQTSMYLCASTGMKQPQHFGDGTRLSIL.

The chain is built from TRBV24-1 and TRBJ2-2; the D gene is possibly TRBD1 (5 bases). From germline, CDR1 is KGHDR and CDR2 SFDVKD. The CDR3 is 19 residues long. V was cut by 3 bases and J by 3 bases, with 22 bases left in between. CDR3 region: CATSDPAGRVAFDTGELFF. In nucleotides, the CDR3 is TGTGCCACCAGTGATCCGGCCGGCAGGGTGGCTTTTGACACCGGGGAGCTGTTTTTT.

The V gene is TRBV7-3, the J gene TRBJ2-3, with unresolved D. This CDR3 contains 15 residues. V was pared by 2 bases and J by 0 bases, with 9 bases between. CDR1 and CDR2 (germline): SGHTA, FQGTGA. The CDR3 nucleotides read TGTGCCAGCAGCTTAGGGCTATATAGCACAGATACGCAGTATTTT. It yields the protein CASSLGLYSTDTQYF.

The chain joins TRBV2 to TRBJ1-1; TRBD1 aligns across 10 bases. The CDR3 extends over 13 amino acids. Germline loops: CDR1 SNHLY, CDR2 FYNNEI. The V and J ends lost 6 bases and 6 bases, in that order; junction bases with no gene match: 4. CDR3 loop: CASRGTGVPEAFF. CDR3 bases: TGTGCCAGCAGAGGGACAGGGGTGCCTGAAGCTTTCTTT.

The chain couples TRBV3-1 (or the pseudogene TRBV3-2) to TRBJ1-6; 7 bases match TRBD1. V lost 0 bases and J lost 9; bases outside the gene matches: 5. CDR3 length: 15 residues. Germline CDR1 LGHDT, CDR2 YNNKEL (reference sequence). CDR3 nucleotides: TGTGCCAGCAGCCAAGACACAGGGGCGGGTTCACCCCTCCACTTT. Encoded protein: CASSQDTGAGSPLHF.

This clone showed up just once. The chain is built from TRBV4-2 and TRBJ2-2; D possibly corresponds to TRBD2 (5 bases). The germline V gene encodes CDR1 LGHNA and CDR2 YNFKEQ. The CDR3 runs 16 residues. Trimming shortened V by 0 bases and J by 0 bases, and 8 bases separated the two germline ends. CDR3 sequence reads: CASSQDRGSNTGELFF. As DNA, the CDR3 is TGTGCCAGCAGCCAAGATCGGGGTTCGAACACCGGGGAGCTGTTTTTT.

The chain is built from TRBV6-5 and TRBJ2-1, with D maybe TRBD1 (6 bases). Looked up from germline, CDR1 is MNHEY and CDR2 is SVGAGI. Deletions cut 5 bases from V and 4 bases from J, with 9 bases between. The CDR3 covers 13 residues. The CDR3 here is CASSRGQYNEQFF. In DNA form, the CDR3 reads TGTGCCAGCAGTAGGGGACAATACAATGAGCAGTTCTTC.

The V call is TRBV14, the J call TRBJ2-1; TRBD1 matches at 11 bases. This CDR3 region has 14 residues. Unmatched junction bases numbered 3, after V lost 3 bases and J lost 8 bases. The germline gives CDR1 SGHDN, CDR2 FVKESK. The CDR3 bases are TGTGCCAGCAGCCATTGGACAGGGGGCTATGAGCAGTTCTTC. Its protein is CASSHWTGGYEQFF.

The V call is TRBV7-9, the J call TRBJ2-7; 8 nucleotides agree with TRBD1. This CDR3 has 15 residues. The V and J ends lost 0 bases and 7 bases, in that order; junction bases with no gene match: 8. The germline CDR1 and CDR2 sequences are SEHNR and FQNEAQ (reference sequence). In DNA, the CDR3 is TGTGCCAGCAGCTTAGCGGACAGGGCCCAGTGGGAGCAGTACTTC. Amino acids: CASSLADRAQWEQYF.

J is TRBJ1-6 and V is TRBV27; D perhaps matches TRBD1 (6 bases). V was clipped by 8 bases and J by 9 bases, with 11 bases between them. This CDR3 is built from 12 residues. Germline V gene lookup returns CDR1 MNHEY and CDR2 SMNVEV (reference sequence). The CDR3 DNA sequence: TGTGCCAGCGGTACAGGGCGTTCACCCCTCCACTTT. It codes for CASGTGRSPLHF.

The CDR3 nucleotides are TGTGCCAGCAGTTCGTCACCGACTAGCAGAATCACAGATACGCAGTATTTT. Amino acid sequence: CASSSSPTSRITDTQYF. V and J are TRBV28 and TRBJ2-3; TRBD2 matches at 7 bases. The CDR3 loop spans 17 amino acids. Trimming cost V 4 bases and J 2 bases; bases outside gene matches: 12. Germline CDR1 is MDHEN and CDR2 is SYDVKM. The variable domain in full, with the rest retrieved from reference TRBV28 and TRBJ2-3, is DVKVTQSSRYLVKRTGEKVFLECVQDMDHENMFWYRQDPGLGLRLIYFSYDVKMKEKGDIPEGYSVSREKKERFSLILESASTNQTSMYLCASSSSPTSRITDTQYFGPGTRLTVL.

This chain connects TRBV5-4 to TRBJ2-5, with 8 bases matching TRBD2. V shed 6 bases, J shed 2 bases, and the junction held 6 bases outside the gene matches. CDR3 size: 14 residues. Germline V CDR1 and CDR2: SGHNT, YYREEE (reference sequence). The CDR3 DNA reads TGTGCCAGCAACATAGCGGGAAAGCAAGAGACCCAGTACTTC. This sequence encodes CASNIAGKQETQYF. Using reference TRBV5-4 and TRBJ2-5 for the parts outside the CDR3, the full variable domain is ETGVTQSPTHLIKTRGQQVTLRCSSQSGHNTVSWYQQALGQGPQFIFQYYREEENGRGNFPPRFSGLQFPNYSSELNVNALELDDSALYLCASNIAGKQETQYFGPGTRLLVL.